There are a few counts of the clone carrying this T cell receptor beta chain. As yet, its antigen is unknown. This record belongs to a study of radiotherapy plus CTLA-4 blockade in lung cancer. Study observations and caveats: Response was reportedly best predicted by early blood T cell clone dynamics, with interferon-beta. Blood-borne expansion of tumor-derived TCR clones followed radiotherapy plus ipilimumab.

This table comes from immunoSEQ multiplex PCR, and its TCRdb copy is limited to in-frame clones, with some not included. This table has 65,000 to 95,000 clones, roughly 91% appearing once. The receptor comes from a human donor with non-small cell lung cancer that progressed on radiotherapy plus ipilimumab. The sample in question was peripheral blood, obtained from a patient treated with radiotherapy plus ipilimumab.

CDR3 nucleotide sequence: TGTGCCAGCAGCAAAGCCGCGGGGCGCAGCTATGGCTACACCTTC. Residues: CASSKAAGRSYGYTF. The genes are TRBV21-1 and TRBJ1-2. TRBV21-1 represents a pseudogene. CDR3 length: 15 residues.